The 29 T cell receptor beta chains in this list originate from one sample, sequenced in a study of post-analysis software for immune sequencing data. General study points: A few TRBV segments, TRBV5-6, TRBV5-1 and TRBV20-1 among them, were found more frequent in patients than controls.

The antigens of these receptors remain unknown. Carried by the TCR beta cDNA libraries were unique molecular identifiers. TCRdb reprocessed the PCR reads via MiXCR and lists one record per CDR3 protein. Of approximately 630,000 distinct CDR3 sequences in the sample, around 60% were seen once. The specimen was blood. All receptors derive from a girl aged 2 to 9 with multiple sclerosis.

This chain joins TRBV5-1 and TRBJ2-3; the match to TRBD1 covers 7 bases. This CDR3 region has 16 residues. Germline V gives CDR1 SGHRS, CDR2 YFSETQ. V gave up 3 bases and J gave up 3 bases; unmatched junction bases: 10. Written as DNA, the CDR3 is TGCGCCAGCAGCTCCCCTGTGGACAGGATAACAGATACGCAGTATTTT. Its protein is CASSSPVDRITDTQYF.

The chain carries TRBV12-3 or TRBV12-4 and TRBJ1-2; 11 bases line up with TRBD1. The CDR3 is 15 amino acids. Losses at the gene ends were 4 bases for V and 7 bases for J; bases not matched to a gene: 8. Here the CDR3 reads CASSSRTGGPFGYTF. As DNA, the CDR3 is TGTGCCAGCAGTTCGCGGACAGGGGGCCCCTTTGGCTACACCTTC.

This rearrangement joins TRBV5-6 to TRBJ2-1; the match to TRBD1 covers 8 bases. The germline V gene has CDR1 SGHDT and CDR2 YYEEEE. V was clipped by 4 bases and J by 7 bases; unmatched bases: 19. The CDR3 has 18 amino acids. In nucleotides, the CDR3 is TGTGCCAGCAGCCTCGGGACAGGACAGTATGATAGGGTTAATGAGCAGTTCTTC. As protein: CASSLGTGQYDRVNEQFF.

The CDR3 DNA reads TGTGCCAGCAGTTACTCCACCAGGGGCGGGATTGAGCAGTTCTTC. Amino acids: CASSYSTRGGIEQFF. The chain links TRBV6-5 to TRBJ2-1; D may be TRBD1 or TRBD2 (6 bases each). The V and J ends lost 0 bases and 9 bases respectively, with 15 bases between them. Germline CDR1 and CDR2: MNHEY and SVGAGI. The CDR3 spans 15 residues.

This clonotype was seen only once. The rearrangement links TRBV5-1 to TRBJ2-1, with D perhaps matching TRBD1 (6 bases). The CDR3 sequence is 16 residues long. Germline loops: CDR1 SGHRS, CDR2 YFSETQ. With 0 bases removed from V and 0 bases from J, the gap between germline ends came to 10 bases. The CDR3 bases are TGCGCCAGCAGCTTGGATGGACAGACCTCCTACAATGAGCAGTTCTTC. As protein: CASSLDGQTSYNEQFF.

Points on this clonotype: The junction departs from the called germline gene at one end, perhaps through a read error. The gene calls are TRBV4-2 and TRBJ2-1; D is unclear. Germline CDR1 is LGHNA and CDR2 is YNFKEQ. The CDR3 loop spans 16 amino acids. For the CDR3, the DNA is TGTACCAGCAGCCAAGATCTCCGAGGATCCTACAATGAGCAGTTCTTC. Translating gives CTSSQDLRGSYNEQFF.

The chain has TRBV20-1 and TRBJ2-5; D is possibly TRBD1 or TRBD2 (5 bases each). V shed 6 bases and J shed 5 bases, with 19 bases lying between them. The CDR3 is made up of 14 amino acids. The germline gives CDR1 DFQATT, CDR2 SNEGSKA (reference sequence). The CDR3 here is CSAGEPGRWETQYF. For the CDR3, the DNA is TGCAGTGCAGGGGAGCCAGGGCGGTGGGAGACCCAGTACTTC.

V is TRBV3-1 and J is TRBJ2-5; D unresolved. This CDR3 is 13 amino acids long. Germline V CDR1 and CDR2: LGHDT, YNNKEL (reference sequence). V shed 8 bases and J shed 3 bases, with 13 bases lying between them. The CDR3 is CASALSGEETQYF. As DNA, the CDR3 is TGTGCCAGCGCCTTGTCTGGGGAAGAGACCCAGTACTTC.

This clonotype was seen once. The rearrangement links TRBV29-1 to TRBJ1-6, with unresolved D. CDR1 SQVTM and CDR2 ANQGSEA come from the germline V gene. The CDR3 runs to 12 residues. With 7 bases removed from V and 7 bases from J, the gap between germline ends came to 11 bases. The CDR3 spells CSAADGNSPLHF. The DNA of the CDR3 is TGCAGCGCCGCAGACGGCAATTCACCCCTCCACTTT.

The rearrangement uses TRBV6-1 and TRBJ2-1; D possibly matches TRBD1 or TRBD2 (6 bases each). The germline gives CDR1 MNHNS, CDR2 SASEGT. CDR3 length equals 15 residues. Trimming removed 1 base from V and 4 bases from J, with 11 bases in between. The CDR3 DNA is TGTGCCAGCAGTGAAGGGGGGGCCGTTTACAATGAGCAGTTCTTC. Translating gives CASSEGGAVYNEQFF.

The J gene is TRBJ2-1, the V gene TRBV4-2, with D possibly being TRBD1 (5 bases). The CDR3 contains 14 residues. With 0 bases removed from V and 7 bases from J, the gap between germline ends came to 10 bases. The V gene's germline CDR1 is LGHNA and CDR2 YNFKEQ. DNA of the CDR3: TGTGCCAGCAGCCAAGATCTTGGGGCAAATGAGCAGTTCTTC. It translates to CASSQDLGANEQFF.

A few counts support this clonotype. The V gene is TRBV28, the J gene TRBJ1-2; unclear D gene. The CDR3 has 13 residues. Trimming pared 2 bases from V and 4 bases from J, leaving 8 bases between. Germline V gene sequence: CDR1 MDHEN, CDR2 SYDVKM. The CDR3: CASSLKSGYGYTF. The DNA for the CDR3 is TGTGCCAGCAGTTTAAAGTCGGGCTATGGCTACACCTTC.

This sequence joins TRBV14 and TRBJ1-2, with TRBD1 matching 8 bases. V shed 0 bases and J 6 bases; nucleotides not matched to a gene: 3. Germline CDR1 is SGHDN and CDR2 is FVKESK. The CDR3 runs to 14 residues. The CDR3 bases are TGTGCCAGCAGCCAAGATGACAGGGGAGATGGCTACACCTTC. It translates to CASSQDDRGDGYTF.

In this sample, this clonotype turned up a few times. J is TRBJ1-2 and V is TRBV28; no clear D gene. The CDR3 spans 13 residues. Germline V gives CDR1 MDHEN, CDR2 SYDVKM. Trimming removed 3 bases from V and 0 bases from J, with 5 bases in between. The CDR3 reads CASSLYPNYGYTF. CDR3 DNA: TGTGCCAGCAGTTTGTACCCTAACTATGGCTACACCTTC.

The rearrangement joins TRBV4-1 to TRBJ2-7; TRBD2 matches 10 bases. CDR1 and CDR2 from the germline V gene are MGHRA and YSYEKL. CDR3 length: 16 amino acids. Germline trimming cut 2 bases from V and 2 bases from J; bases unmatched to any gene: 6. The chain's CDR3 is CASSQSWGLAPYEQYF. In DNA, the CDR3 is TGCGCCAGCAGCCAAAGTTGGGGACTAGCGCCCTACGAGCAGTACTTC.

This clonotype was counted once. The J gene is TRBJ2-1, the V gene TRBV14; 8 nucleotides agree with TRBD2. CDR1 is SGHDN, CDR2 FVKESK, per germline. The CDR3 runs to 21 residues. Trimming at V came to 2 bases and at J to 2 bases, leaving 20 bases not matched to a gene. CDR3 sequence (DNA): TGTGCCAGCAGCCAAAAAGGGGCTGGGGTTAGCGGGGAGTTCCCCTACAATGAGCAGTTCTTC. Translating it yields CASSQKGAGVSGEFPYNEQFF.

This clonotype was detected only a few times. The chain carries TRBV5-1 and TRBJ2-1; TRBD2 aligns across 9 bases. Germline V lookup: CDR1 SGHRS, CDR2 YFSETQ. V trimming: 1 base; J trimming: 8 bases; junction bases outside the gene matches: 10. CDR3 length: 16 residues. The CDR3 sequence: CASSLTAGLARDEQFF. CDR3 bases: TGCGCCAGCAGCTTGACGGCGGGACTAGCAAGGGATGAGCAGTTCTTC.

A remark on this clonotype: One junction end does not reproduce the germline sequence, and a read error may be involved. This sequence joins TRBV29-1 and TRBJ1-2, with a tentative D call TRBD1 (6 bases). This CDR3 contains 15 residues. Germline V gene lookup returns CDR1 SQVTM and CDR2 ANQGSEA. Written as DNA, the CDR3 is TGCAGCATTGAAGATTATACGGCGGCAGGGGATGGCTACACCTTC. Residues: CSIEDYTAAGDGYTF.

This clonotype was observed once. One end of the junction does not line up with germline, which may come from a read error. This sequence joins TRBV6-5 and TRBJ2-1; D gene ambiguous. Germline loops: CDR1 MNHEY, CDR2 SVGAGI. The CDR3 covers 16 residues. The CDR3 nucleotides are TGTGCCAGCAGTTACAGCAGAGTAGCAATGGGCAATAAGCAGTTCTTC. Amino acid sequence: CASSYSRVAMGNKQFF.

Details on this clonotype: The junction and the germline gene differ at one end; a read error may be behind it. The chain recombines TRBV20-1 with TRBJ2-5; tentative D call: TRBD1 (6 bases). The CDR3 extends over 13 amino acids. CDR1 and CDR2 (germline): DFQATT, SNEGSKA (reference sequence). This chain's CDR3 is CNARRGQGETQYF. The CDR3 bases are TGCAATGCTAGGCGAGGGCAGGGGGAGACCCAGTACTTC.

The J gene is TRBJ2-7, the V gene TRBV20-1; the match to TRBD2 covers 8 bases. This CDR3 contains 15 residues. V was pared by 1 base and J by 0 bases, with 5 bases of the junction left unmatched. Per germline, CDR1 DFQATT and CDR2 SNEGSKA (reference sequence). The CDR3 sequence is CSARASGLSSYEQYF. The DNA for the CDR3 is TGCAGTGCTAGAGCTAGCGGGTTGAGCTCCTACGAGCAGTACTTC.

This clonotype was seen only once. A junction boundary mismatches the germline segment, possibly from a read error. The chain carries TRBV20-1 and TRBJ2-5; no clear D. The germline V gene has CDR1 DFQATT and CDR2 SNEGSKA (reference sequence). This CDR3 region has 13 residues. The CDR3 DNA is TGCAGTGCTGGAGATTCCTGGGGTTTAACCCAGTACTTC. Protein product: CSAGDSWGLTQYF.

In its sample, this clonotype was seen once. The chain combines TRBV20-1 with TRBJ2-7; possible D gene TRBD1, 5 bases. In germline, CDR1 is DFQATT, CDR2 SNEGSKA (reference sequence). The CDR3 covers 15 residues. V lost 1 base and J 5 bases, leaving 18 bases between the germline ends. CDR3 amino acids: CSARGHLQERNEQYF. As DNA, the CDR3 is TGCAGTGCTAGAGGCCACCTACAGGAAAGGAACGAGCAGTACTTC.

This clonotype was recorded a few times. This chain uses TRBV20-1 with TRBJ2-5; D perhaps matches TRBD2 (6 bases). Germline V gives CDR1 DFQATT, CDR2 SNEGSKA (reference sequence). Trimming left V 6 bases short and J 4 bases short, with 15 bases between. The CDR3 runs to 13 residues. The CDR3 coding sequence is TGCAGTGCCCCGCGCCGGGGGAGAGAGACCCAGTACTTC. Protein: CSAPRRGRETQYF.

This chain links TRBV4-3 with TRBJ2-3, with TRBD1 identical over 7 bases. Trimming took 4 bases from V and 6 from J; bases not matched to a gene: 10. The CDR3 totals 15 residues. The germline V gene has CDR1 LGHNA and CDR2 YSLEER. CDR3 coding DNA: TGCGCCAGCAGCCCAGGTGCAGTACAGGGGGATACGCAGTATTTT. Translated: CASSPGAVQGDTQYF.

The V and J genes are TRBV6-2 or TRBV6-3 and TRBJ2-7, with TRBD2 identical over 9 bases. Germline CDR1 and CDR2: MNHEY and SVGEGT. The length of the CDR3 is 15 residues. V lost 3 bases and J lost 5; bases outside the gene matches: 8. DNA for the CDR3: TGTGCCAGCAGTTATCCGGGACTAGCAGACAACGAGCAGTACTTC. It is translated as CASSYPGLADNEQYF.

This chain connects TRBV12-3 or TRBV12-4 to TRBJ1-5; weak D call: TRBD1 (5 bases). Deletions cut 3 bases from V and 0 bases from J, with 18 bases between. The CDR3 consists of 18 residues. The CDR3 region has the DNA TGTGCCAGCAGTTTCGAGGGGTCAGGATCGAATAGCAATCAGCCCCAGCATTTT. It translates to CASSFEGSGSNSNQPQHF.

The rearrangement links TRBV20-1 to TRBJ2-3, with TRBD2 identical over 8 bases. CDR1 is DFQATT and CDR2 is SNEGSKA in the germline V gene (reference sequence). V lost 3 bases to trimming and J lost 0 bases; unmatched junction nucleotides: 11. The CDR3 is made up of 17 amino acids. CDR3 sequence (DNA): TGCAGTGCTAGTTCTCTAGCGGGCGCCACTAGCACAGATACGCAGTATTTT. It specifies CSASSLAGATSTDTQYF.

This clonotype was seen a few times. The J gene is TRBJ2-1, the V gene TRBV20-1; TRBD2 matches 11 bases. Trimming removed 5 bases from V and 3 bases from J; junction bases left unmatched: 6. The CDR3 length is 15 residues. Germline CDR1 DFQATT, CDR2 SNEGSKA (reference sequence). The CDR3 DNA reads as TGCAGTGCTGAGGGAGGACTAGCGGGCTACAATGAGCAGTTCTTC. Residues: CSAEGGLAGYNEQFF.